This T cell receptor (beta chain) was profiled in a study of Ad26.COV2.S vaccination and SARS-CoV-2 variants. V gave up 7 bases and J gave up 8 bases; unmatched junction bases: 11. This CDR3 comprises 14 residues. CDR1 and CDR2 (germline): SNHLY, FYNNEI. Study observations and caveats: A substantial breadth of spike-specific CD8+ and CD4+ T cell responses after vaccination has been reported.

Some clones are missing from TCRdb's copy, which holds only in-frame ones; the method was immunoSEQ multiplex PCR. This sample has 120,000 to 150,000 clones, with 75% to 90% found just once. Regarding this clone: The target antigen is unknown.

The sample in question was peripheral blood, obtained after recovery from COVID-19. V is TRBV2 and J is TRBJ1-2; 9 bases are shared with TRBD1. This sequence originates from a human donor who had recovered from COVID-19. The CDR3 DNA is TGTGCCAGCATGAGACAGGGGGGTGTCGGCGGCTACACCTTC. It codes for CASMRQGGVGGYTF.